Listed below are T cell receptor beta chains from one sample, sequenced in a study of spatial heterogeneity in lung cancer. MiXCR, run by TCRdb on the 5' RACE reads, gives a single entry per CDR3 protein. The sample lists thousands of distinct CDR3 sequences; about 7% were seen once. The input for sequencing was PBMCs, taken at surgery. Receptors were obtained from a male donor with early-stage non-small cell lung cancer. Each CDR3 is given without its conserved first and last residue. The D gene is left open where the match is weak.

v_gene	j_gene	d_gene	CDR3aa
TRBV5-1	TRBJ2-3	TRBD2	ASSPRSGGMADTQY
TRBV3-1	TRBJ2-3	-	ASSQDLASTDTQY
TRBV24-1	TRBJ2-5	TRBD2	ATSDLLAGGQETQY
TRBV19	TRBJ2-3	-	ASTKTLTRTDTQY
TRBV6-5	TRBJ2-3	-	ASRGMDTQY
TRBV20-1	TRBJ1-1	-	SARTPLGQKISEAF
TRBV20-1	TRBJ2-5	-	SAERTARETQY
TRBV13	TRBJ2-7	-	ASSSGRGEEQY
TRBV6-5	TRBJ2-7	-	ASSYGQGGAEQY
TRBV4-1	TRBJ1-2	-	ASSQGSVNYGYT